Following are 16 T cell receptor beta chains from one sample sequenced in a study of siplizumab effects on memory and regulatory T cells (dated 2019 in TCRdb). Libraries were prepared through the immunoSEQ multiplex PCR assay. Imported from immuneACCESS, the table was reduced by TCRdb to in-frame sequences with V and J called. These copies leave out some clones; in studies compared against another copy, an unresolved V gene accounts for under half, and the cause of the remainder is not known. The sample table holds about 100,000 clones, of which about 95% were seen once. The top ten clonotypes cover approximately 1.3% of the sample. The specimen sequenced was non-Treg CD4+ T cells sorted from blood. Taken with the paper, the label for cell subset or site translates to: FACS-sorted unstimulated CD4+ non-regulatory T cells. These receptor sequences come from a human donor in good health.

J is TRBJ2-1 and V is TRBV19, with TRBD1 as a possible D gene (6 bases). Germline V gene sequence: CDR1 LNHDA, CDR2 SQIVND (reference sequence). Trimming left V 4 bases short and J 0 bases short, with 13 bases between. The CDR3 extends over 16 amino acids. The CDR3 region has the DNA TGTGCCAGTAGTAGGGGCGCAGGGGTCTCCTACAATGAGCAGTTCTTC. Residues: CASSRGAGVSYNEQFF. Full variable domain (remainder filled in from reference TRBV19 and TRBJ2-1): DGGITQSPKYLFRKEGQNVTLSCEQNLNHDAMYWYRQDPGQGLRLIYYSQIVNDFQKGDIAEGYSVSREKKESFPLTVTSAQKNPTAFYLCASSRGAGVSYNEQFFGPGTRLTVL.

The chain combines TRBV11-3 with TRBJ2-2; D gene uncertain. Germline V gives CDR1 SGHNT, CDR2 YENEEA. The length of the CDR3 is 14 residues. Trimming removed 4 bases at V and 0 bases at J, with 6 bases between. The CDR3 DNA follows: TGTGCCAGCAGCTACACGGCGAACACCGGGGAGCTGTTTTTT. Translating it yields CASSYTANTGELFF.

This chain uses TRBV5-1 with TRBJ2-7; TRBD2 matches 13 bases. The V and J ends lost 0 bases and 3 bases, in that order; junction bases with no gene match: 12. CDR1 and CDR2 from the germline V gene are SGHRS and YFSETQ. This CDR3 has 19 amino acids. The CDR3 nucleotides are TGCGCCAGCAGCTTGGAGTGGCGACTAGCGGGAGGCGGGGGCTACGAGCAGTACTTC. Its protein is CASSLEWRLAGGGGYEQYF.

As DNA, the CDR3 is TGTGCCAGCAGTCGCGGGACGGATTCTGGAAACACCATATATTTT. It translates to CASSRGTDSGNTIYF. The chain employs TRBV25-1 and TRBJ1-3, with a tentative D call TRBD1 (5 bases). Germline CDR1 is MGHDK and CDR2 is SYGVNS. V lost 5 bases, J lost 1 base, and 12 bases lay in between. The CDR3 contains 15 residues. Combining the CDR3 with reference TRBV25-1 and TRBJ1-3 gives the whole variable domain EADIYQTPRYLVIGTGKKITLECSQTMGHDKMYWYQQDPGMELHLIHYSYGVNSTEKGDLSSESTVSRIRTEHFPLTLESARPSHTSQYLCASSRGTDSGNTIYFGEGSWLTVV.

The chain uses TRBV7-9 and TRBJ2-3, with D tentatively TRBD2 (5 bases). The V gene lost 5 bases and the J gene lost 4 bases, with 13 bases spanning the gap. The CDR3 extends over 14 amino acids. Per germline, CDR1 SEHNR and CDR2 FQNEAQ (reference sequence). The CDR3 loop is CASSLRGNSDTQYF. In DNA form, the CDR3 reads TGTGCCAGCAGCCTTAGAGGGAATTCAGATACGCAGTATTTT.

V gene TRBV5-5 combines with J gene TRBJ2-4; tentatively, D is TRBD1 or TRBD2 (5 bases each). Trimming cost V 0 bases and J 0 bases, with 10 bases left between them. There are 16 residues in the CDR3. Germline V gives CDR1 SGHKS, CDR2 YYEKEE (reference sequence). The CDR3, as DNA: TGTGCCAGCAGCTTGGGAGAGGGGAAAGCCAAAAACATTCAGTACTTC. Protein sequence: CASSLGEGKAKNIQYF. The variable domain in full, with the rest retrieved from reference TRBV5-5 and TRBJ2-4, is DAGVTQSPTHLIKTRGQQVTLRCSPISGHKSVSWYQQVLGQGPQFIFQYYEKEERGRGNFPDRFSARQFPNYSSELNVNALLLGDSALYLCASSLGEGKAKNIQYFGAGTRLSVL.

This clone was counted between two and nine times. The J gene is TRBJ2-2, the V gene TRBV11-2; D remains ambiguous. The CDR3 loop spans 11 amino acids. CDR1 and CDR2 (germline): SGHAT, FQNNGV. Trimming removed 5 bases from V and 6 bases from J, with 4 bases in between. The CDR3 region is CASSRAGELFF. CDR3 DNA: TGTGCCAGCAGCCGGGCCGGGGAGCTGTTTTTT.

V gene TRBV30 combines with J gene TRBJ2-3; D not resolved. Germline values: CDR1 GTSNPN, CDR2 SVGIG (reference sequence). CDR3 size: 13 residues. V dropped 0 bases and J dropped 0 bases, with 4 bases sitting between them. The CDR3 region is CAWSVKSTDTQYF. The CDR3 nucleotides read TGTGCCTGGAGTGTTAAAAGCACAGATACGCAGTATTTT.

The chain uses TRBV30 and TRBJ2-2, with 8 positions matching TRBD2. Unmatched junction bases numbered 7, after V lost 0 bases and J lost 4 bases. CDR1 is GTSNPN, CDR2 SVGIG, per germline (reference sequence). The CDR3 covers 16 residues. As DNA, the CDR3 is TGTGCCTGGAGTGTACGGAGCGGGAGTGCCACCGGGGAGCTGTTTTTT. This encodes CAWSVRSGSATGELFF.

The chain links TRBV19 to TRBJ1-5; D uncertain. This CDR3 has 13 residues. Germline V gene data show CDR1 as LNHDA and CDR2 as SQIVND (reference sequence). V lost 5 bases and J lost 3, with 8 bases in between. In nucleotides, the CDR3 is TGTGCCAGTAGTCAGAGCACCAATCAGCCCCAGCATTTT. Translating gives CASSQSTNQPQHF.

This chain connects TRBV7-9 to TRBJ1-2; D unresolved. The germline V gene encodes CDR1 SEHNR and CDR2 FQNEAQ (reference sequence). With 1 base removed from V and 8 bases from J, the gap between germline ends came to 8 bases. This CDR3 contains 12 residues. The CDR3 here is CASSLERYGYTF. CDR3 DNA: TGTGCCAGCAGCTTAGAACGGTACGGCTACACCTTC.

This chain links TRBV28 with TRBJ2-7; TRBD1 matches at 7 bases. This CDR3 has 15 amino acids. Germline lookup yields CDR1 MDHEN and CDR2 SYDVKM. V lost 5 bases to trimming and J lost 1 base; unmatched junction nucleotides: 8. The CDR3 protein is CASSTRGRLSYEQYF. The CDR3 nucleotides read TGTGCCAGCAGTACAAGGGGGCGTTTGTCCTACGAGCAGTACTTC.

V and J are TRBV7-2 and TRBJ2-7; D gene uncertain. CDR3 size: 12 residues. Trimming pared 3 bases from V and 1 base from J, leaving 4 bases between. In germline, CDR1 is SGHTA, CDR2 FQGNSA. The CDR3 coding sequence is TGTGCCAGCAGCTTCGGATCCTACGAGCAGTACTTC. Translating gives CASSFGSYEQYF. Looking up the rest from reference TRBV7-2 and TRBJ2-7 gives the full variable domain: GAGVSQSPSNKVTEKGKDVELRCDPISGHTALYWYRQSLGQGLEFLIYFQGNSAPDKSGLPSDRFSAERTGGSVSTLTIQRTQQEDSAVYLCASSFGSYEQYFGPGTRLTVT.

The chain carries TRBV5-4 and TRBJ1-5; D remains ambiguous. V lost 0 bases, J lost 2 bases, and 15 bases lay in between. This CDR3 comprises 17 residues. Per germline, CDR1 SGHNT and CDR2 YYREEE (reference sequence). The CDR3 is CASSLDGPRYGNQPQHF. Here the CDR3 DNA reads TGTGCCAGCAGCTTGGACGGCCCGCGATATGGCAATCAGCCCCAGCATTTT.

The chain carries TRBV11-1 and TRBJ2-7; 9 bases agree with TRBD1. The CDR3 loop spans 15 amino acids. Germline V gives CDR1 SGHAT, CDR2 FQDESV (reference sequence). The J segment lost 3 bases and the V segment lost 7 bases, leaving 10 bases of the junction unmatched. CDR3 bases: TGTGCCAGCACCCAAACCGGGACAGGGAACTACGAGCAGTACTTC. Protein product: CASTQTGTGNYEQYF.

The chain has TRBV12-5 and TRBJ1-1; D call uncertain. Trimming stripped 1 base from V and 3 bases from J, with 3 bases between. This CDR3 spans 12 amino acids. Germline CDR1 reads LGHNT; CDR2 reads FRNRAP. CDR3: CASGLADTEAFF. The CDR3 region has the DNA TGTGCTAGTGGTTTGGCCGACACTGAAGCTTTCTTT.